This TCR beta chain is from a study of T cell changes during pregnancy in multiple sclerosis. This clone was seen a single time. V was cut by 4 bases and J by 7 bases, with 28 bases left in between. The CDR3 totals 18 residues. The germline gives CDR1 KGHSH, CDR2 LQKENI. Sequencing used immunoSEQ multiplex PCR; TCRdb keeps in-frame clones, though not all of them. This sample has 60,000 to 95,000 clones; around nine tenths occur once, and the top ten carry 0.35% to 0.45%. This rearrangement joins TRBV18 to TRBJ2-5, with a possible D match to TRBD1 (6 bases). Material: CD4+ T cells from peripheral blood mononuclear cells, obtained before pregnancy. This TCR was sampled from a female donor with multiple sclerosis, enrolled in a pregnancy study. The chain's CDR3 is CASSLLPPRDILGATQYF. The CDR3 DNA sequence: TGTGCCAGCTCACTCTTACCCCCCCGGGACATTCTCGGCGCGACCCAGTACTTC.